Shown below are 25 T cell receptor beta chains from a single sample sequenced in a study of T cells expressing NK-cell markers. TCRdb re-called the 5' RACE reads and shows each CDR3 protein once, DNA omitted. The sample totals 550,000 to 600,000 distinct CDR3 sequences. The sample was blood T cells: a sorted CD56 or NKG2C T cell subset, CD4+ or CD8+ T cells, or bulk PBMC T cells (not recorded which). These receptors were taken from a man aged 18 to 30 in good health.

The rearrangement joins TRBV27 to TRBJ2-7; TCRdb reports TRBD2, a call that lacks DNA to check it against. Germline CDR1 is MNHEY and CDR2 is SMNVEV (reference sequence). The CDR3 covers 14 residues. This CDR3 reads CASRLAGLPYEQYF.

The chain couples TRBV25-1 to TRBJ1-6. This CDR3 has 12 residues. Germline V gene data show CDR1 as MGHDK and CDR2 as SYGVNS. The CDR3 sequence is CASSEWVGPLHF.

This chain uses TRBV7-8 with TRBJ2-6; TCRdb's D call of TRBD1 is untestable without DNA. Germline CDR1 is SGHVS and CDR2 is FQNEAQ. This CDR3 contains 15 residues. CDR3 residues: CASSPAGTGANVLTF. Full variable domain (outside the CDR3, taken from reference TRBV7-8 and TRBJ2-6): GAGVSQSPRYKVAKRGQDVALRCDPISGHVSLFWYQQALGQGPEFLTYFQNEAQLDKSGLPSDRFFAERPEGSVSTLKIQRTQQEDSAVYLCASSPAGTGANVLTFGAGSRLTVL.

The chain is built from TRBV30 and TRBJ1-1; TCRdb's assignment of TRBD1 cannot be checked, as there is no DNA. The CDR3 is 16 amino acids. Germline V gene data show CDR1 as GTSNPN and CDR2 as SVGIG (reference sequence). CDR3 protein: CAWRPTWDRGRTEAFF.

The J gene is TRBJ2-7, the V gene TRBV2. This CDR3 is built from 13 residues. Germline CDR1 is SNHLY and CDR2 is FYNNEI. The chain's CDR3 is CASSPDHAYEQYF.

The chain carries TRBV12-3 or TRBV12-4 and TRBJ1-4. The CDR3 runs to 13 residues. Here the CDR3 reads CASSLHWGEKLFF.

The rearrangement links TRBV5-6 to TRBJ2-1; without DNA, the TCRdb call of TRBD2 cannot be checked. Germline V gene lookup returns CDR1 SGHDT and CDR2 YYEEEE. There are 15 residues in the CDR3. CDR3 protein: CASSFPSGRWNEQFF.

This rearrangement joins TRBV10-2 to TRBJ2-6; the TCRdb call, TRBD1, lacks DNA for checking. Germline V gene data show CDR1 as WSHSY and CDR2 as SAAADI. The CDR3 consists of 18 residues. CDR3 protein: CASSAGTGLGSGANVLTF.

The CDR3 protein is CASHRLRGDTQYF. The chain combines TRBV12-3 or TRBV12-4 with TRBJ2-3; absent DNA, TCRdb's TRBD1 call cannot be checked. The CDR3 length is 13 residues.

The genes are TRBV7-6 and TRBJ2-1; TCRdb picks TRBD1, but there is no DNA to check that call. There are 14 residues in the CDR3. Germline CDR1 is SGHVS and CDR2 is FNYEAQ. The CDR3 reads CASSLFGGGNEQFF. Variable domain in full (rest from reference TRBV7-6 and TRBJ2-1): GAGVSQSPRYKVTKRGQDVALRCDPISGHVSLYWYRQALGQGPEFLTYFNYEAQQDKSGLPNDRFSAERPEGSISTLTIQRTEQRDSAMYRCASSLFGGGNEQFFGPGTRLTVL.

The V and J genes are TRBV7-2 and TRBJ2-7; checking the TCRdb D call of TRBD1 is not possible without DNA. The CDR3 length is 14 residues. Germline-derived CDR1 and CDR2 are SGHTA and FQGNSA. This CDR3 reads CASSLPGGLYEQYF.

The chain is built from TRBV12-3 or TRBV12-4 and TRBJ1-5; TCRdb's D gene call, TRBD1, goes unchecked for lack of DNA. The CDR3 spans 13 residues. The CDR3 here is CASSLRPQGAQHF.

The chain carries TRBV14 and TRBJ2-1. The CDR3 has 12 amino acids. Germline V gene sequence: CDR1 SGHDN, CDR2 FVKESK. CDR3 loop: CASSPGWYMQFF.

The chain joins TRBV6-1 to TRBJ2-2; TCRdb calls TRBD2, which cannot be checked without DNA. Looked up from germline, CDR1 is MNHNS and CDR2 is SASEGT. This CDR3 comprises 15 residues. The CDR3 loop is CASSGTSGGTGELFF.

The J gene is TRBJ2-1, the V gene TRBV12-3 or TRBV12-4; TCRdb returns TRBD1, unconfirmable since there is no DNA. This CDR3 is 17 amino acids long. This chain's CDR3 is CASSLRVWGSLNNEQFF.

The chain combines TRBV19 with TRBJ1-5; lacking DNA, the TRBD1 call made by TCRdb goes unchecked. Germline V gene sequence: CDR1 LNHDA, CDR2 SQIVND (reference sequence). The CDR3 consists of 15 residues. The CDR3 reads CASSIEGQGNQPQHF.

The chain is built from TRBV7-8 and TRBJ2-1; checking the TCRdb D call of TRBD1 is not possible without DNA. The CDR3 spans 14 residues. CDR1 and CDR2 (germline): SGHVS, FQNEAQ. The CDR3 sequence: CASSLALPPGEQFF.

The V call is TRBV10-3, the J call TRBJ1-5; TCRdb's assignment of TRBD1 cannot be checked, as there is no DNA. The CDR3 has 18 amino acids. Germline CDR1 reads ENHRY; CDR2 reads SYGVKD. The chain's CDR3 is CATRPTPDRVGSNQPQHF.

The V and J genes are TRBV3-1 and TRBJ1-6; TCRdb gives TRBD1 as the D gene, but with no DNA this cannot be confirmed. The germline V gene encodes CDR1 LGHDT and CDR2 YNNKEL (reference sequence). The CDR3 has 13 residues. Here the CDR3 reads CASSQDVDREVHF.

V is TRBV27 and J is TRBJ2-7; with no DNA, the TCRdb D assignment of TRBD1 cannot be verified. Looked up from germline, CDR1 is MNHEY and CDR2 is SMNVEV (reference sequence). The length of the CDR3 is 15 residues. The CDR3 sequence is CASSLSLGTWYEQYF.

The rearrangement links TRBV20-1 to TRBJ2-7; TCRdb designates TRBD2, a call that cannot be tested without DNA. Germline CDR1 and CDR2: DFQATT and SNEGSKA (reference sequence). The CDR3 consists of 14 residues. CDR3 sequence: CSALRGRAGYEQYF.

The gene calls are TRBV11-3 and TRBJ2-1; with no DNA, the TCRdb D assignment of TRBD1 cannot be verified. The CDR3 sequence is 15 residues long. Looked up from germline, CDR1 is SGHNT and CDR2 is YENEEA. The CDR3 protein is CASSRRDRGLNEQFF.

This rearrangement joins TRBV10-3 to TRBJ2-3; TCRdb indicates TRBD2, and absent DNA this call remains unverified. Germline V gives CDR1 ENHRY, CDR2 SYGVKD. The CDR3 covers 16 residues. The CDR3 loop is CAIASSGTGSFDTQYF.

The V gene is TRBV11-2, the J gene TRBJ2-2; lacking DNA, the TRBD1 call made by TCRdb goes unchecked. Germline V gene lookup returns CDR1 SGHAT and CDR2 FQNNGV. The CDR3 runs 15 residues. The CDR3 protein is CASSSIFEGAGELFF.

V and J are TRBV29-1 and TRBJ2-1; TCRdb reports TRBD1, a call that lacks DNA to check it against. CDR3 length: 14 residues. Germline values: CDR1 SQVTM, CDR2 ANQGSEA. CDR3: CSTDPGQGSNEQFF.